This T cell receptor beta chain was found in a study of blood T cell repertoires in COVID-19. Turning to the study itself: Donors in the United States, Italy and Spain gave samples during acute or convalescent COVID-19. T cells, B-cell-depleted T cells, or PBMCs supplied cDNA or gDNA.

This CDR3 has 15 residues. The germline gives CDR1 GTSNPN, CDR2 SVGIG (reference sequence). Trimming took off 2 bases at V and 4 bases at J, with 15 bases between the two ends. Original analysis: Scientists estimated how many nucleated cells there were by amplifying reference gene primers. Using immunoSEQ multiplex PCR, the repertoire was profiled, and TCRdb retains in-frame clones only, with some absent. The DNA was the basis for D and trimming; V, J and clone size are from that table. The sample carries over 80,000 clones, more than 70% recorded once. The sequenced material came from peripheral blood. The sequence derives from a human donor in a cohort sampled during active COVID-19. The chain links TRBV30 to TRBJ1-5; D unclear. Written as DNA, the CDR3 is TGTGCCTGGAGTCCCAGGTGGGTTGGGAATCAGCCCCAGCATTTT. Its translation: CAWSPRWVGNQPQHF.